The present TCR beta chain was sequenced within a study of T cells expressing NK-cell markers. At the level of the study: Eight donors were sequenced, seven testing HCMV-seropositive and one testing seronegative.

A note on this clonotype: Its specificity is unknown.

General study results and limits: NKG2C+ dominant clonotypes from 5 to 7 donors made up roughly 1.0-7.5% of CD8+ T cells.

Reanalyzing the 5' RACE reads, TCRdb keeps one entry per CDR3 protein, without DNA. This repertoire includes a few hundred thousand distinct CDR3 sequences. Germline CDR1 reads MDHEN; CDR2 reads SYDVKM. The length of the CDR3 is 15 residues. The sequence derives from a man aged 18-30 years in good health. The V gene is TRBV28, the J gene TRBJ2-6; TCRdb's D call of TRBD1 is untestable without DNA. Sequenced input: blood T cells: a sorted CD56 or NKG2C T cell subset, CD4+ or CD8+ T cells, or bulk PBMC T cells (not recorded which). The CDR3 spells CASLEGQFGANVLTF.